The TCR beta chain described here comes from a study of response to subunit inactivated influenza vaccine. TCRdb re-called the RT-PCR reads with MiXCR, one entry per CDR3 protein. The sample holds about 530,000 distinct CDR3 sequences, 10% to 15% seen once. A few counts support this clonotype. Its antigen remains unknown. The V gene lost 4 bases and the J gene lost 3 bases, with 13 bases spanning the gap. CDR1 SQVTM and CDR2 ANQGSEA come from the germline V gene. The CDR3 contains 13 residues. Study observations and caveats: The study's authors posited that every seasonal influenza vaccination enlists few new T cells.

The clonotype comes from a man aged 45-65 years who received an inactivated influenza vaccine. V usage is TRBV29-1 and J usage is TRBJ2-7; D not resolved. The input for sequencing was PBMCs from blood, taken 35 to 45 days after vaccination. CDR3 loop: CSVARALDYEQYF. CDR3 in DNA: TGCAGCGTTGCCCGAGCCCTCGACTACGAGCAGTACTTC.